A selection of T cell receptor beta chains follows, all from one sample in a study of CD8 T cells in ankylosing spondylitis. TCRdb called the 5' RACE reads again in MiXCR, with one record for every CDR3 protein. The sample comprises some 800,000 distinct CDR3 sequences, 10% to 15% of which are singletons, and 0.51% rests with the top ten. Sequencing input: blood, either unsorted or a sorted T cell fraction (not recorded which). The receptors come from a male donor with ankylosing spondylitis. The CDR3 runs from the conserved cysteine through the conserved F or W. The D gene is left open where the match is weak. Size is stated for part of the rows, as once, few or many counts, or as a class when the clone is expanded.

length: 15; J: TRBJ2-3; V: TRBV10-3; D: TRBD2; size: .; CDR3: CAISVPGLVSDTQYF; DNA: TGTGCCATCAGTGTACCGGGACTAGTTTCAGATACGCAGTATTTT
length: 14; J: TRBJ1-2; V: TRBV4-2; D: .; size: .; CDR3: CASSQLQRNYGYTF; DNA: TGTGCCAGCAGCCAGTTACAGAGGAACTATGGCTACACCTTC
length: 15; J: TRBJ1-2; V: TRBV28; D: .; size: .; CDR3: CASSFVSQAKGGYTF; DNA: TGTGCCAGCAGTTTTGTATCACAGGCAAAGGGGGGCTACACCTTC
length: 18; J: TRBJ2-1; V: TRBV24-1; D: TRBD1; size: few; CDR3: CATSDAPGQYGDGDEQFF; DNA: TGTGCCACCAGTGATGCCCCGGGACAGTATGGGGATGGGGATGAGCAGTTCTTC
length: 14; J: TRBJ2-3; V: TRBV20-1; D: .; size: few; CDR3: CSAREDRSTDTQYF; DNA: TGCAGTGCTAGAGAGGACAGAAGCACAGATACGCAGTATTTT
length: 11; J: TRBJ2-1; V: TRBV20-1; D: .; size: many; CDR3: CSAPPHNEQFF; DNA: TGCAGTGCCCCCCCCCACAATGAGCAGTTCTTC
length: 14; J: TRBJ2-3; V: TRBV5-5; D: .; size: .; CDR3: CAMGPGLLSGVQFF; DNA: TGTGCCATGGGCCCTGGGCTCCTCTCAGGGGTGCAGTTTTTT
length: 15; J: TRBJ2-7; V: TRBV4-2; D: .; size: few; CDR3: CASRATGSVNSEQYF; DNA: TGTGCCAGCAGGGCCACAGGGAGTGTGAATAGCGAGCAGTACTTC
length: 15; J: TRBJ1-5; V: TRBV7-2; D: .; size: few; CDR3: CASSLSSLSNQPQHF; DNA: TGTGCCAGCAGCTTAAGCTCACTTAGCAATCAGCCCCAGCATTTT
length: 14; J: TRBJ1-2; V: TRBV4-3; D: .; size: .; CDR3: CASSQGGTAVGYTF; DNA: TGCGCCAGCAGCCAAGGTGGGACTGCGGTAGGCTACACCTTC
length: 15; J: TRBJ2-7; V: TRBV5-1; D: TRBD1; size: few; CDR3: CASSLAGQGIHEQYF; DNA: TGCGCCAGCAGCTTGGCGGGACAGGGGATCCACGAGCAGTACTTC
length: 16; J: TRBJ2-3; V: TRBV20-1; D: TRBD2; size: few; CDR3: CSARDTRASGGDTQYF; DNA: TGCAGTGCTAGAGATACACGAGCTAGCGGTGGAGATACGCAGTATTTT
length: 16; J: TRBJ1-1; V: TRBV19; D: TRBD1; size: .; CDR3: CARRQGLTGMNTEAFF; DNA: TGTGCCAGACGACAGGGACTAACCGGGATGAACACTGAAGCTTTCTTT
length: 16; J: TRBJ1-2; V: TRBV12-3/TRBV12-4; D: .; size: many; CDR3: CASSLAFGILAGGYTF; DNA: TGTGCCAGCAGTTTAGCATTCGGAATACTGGCGGGAGGCTACACCTTC
length: 16; J: TRBJ2-2; V: TRBV6-2/TRBV6-3; D: .; size: .; CDR3: CASSYLTGGNTGELFF; DNA: TGTGCCAGCAGTTACCTGACAGGCGGAAACACCGGGGAGCTGTTTTTT
length: 15; J: TRBJ1-2; V: TRBV6-5; D: .; size: few; CDR3: CASSYNARLDYGYTF; DNA: TGCGCCAGCAGTTACAACGCACGGCTTGACTATGGCTACACCTTC